This T cell receptor beta chain was profiled in a study of OX40 agonist ivuxolimab in advanced cancers. Study background: One patient with hepatocellular carcinoma and two with cutaneous melanoma, three in all, had partial responses.

Trimming took 1 base from V and 2 from J, leaving 15 bases between them. This CDR3 comprises 16 residues. Germline values: CDR1 GTSNPN, CDR2 SVGIG (reference sequence). At baseline, cycle 4 day 1, and cycle 7 day 1, blood was sampled. Only in-frame clones appear in the TCRdb table, and some are missing; sequencing was by immunoSEQ multiplex PCR. The sample holds about 93,000 clones, 85% to 95% seen once. The rearrangement uses TRBV30 and TRBJ1-5; D is ambiguous. Sample: CD4+ or CD8+ T cells sorted from blood, taken in a trial of the OX40 agonist ivuxolimab. The TCR originated in an adult with an advanced solid tumor such as melanoma, head and neck, liver or kidney cancer. CDR3 residues: CAWSAPRGGGNQPQHF. The CDR3 DNA reads TGTGCCTGGAGTGCCCCCCGGGGAGGCGGCAATCAGCCCCAGCATTTT.